The present TCR beta chain was sequenced within a study of T-cell reconstitution after alpha-beta-depleted transplantation in children. Germline assignment: CDR1 SGHRS and CDR2 YFSETQ. This CDR3 has 16 amino acids. V was pared by 0 bases and J by 7 bases, with 8 bases of the junction left unmatched. This clonotype occurred many times. TCRbeta library preparation incorporated unique molecular identifiers. Each CDR3 protein is one row after TCRdb ran MiXCR on the PCR reads. The data contain 240,000 or so distinct CDR3 sequences, about 11% of them seen just once; the ten biggest clones take up about 2.4%.

The rearrangement links TRBV5-1 to TRBJ1-4; TRBD1 matches 8 bases. Sequencing was performed on PBMCs from the stem cell graft donor, taken from the stem cell graft. This TCR came from a human donor who donated a stem cell graft to a child with acute lymphoblastic leukemia. CDR3 DNA sequence: TGCGCCAGCAGCTTGGGTAGAGGGACAGGCGGTGAAAAACTGTTTTTT. Protein: CASSLGRGTGGEKLFF.